The 25 T cell receptor beta chains presented below share a single source sample, sequenced in a study of control samples from healthy donors and cancer patients (dated by TCRdb to between 2020 and 2021). Preparation of the library involved the immunoSEQ multiplex PCR assay. The table comes from immuneACCESS by way of TCRdb, which keeps in-frame sequences with V and J called. Part of the clones is missing from these tables; in studies checked, under half for an unresolved V gene and the rest for unknown reasons. This sample comprises about 180,000 clones, 90% of them detected only once. The ten largest clonotypes hold 1.2% to 1.5% of the sample. Material for sequencing was blood. Receptors were obtained from a woman in her fifties or sixties in good health.

In DNA, the CDR3 is TGTGCCAGCAGCTTAGGGGCCAGGTACCAAGAGACCCAGTACTTC. Amino acid sequence: CASSLGARYQETQYF. This chain uses TRBV7-9 with TRBJ2-5; D is ambiguous. V was clipped by 1 base and J by 0 bases, with 9 bases between them. CDR3 size: 15 residues. CDR1 is SEHNR, CDR2 FQNEAQ, per germline (reference sequence). Together with reference TRBV7-9 and TRBJ2-5, the CDR3 gives the full variable domain: DTGVSQNPRHKITKRGQNVTFRCDPISEHNRLYWYRQTLGQGPEFLTYFQNEAQLEKSRLLSDRFSAERPKGSFSTLEIQRTEQGDSAMYLCASSLGARYQETQYFGPGTRLLVL.

V and J are TRBV2 and TRBJ2-2; 9 bases are a match to TRBD1. The CDR3 consists of 18 residues. CDR1 SNHLY and CDR2 FYNNEI come from the germline V gene. The V gene end was trimmed by 3 bases and the J gene end by 6 bases; junction bases not matched to a gene: 14. CDR3 loop: CASSEQEAGTGNAGELFF. In nucleotides, the CDR3 is TGTGCCAGCAGTGAGCAGGAGGCGGGGACAGGGAATGCCGGGGAGCTGTTTTTT.

The rearrangement uses TRBV7-3 and TRBJ1-1, with D possibly TRBD1 on 6 matching bases. The germline CDR1 and CDR2 sequences are SGHTA and FQGTGA. V lost 5 bases and J lost 1, with 8 bases in between. This CDR3 has 13 residues. This CDR3 is CASSQGKNTEAFF. The CDR3 DNA sequence: TGTGCCAGCAGCCAGGGGAAGAACACTGAAGCTTTCTTT.

The gene calls are TRBV9 and TRBJ2-3; D uncertain. Germline-derived CDR1 and CDR2 are SGDLS and YYNGEE. The length of the CDR3 is 13 residues. V lost 3 bases, J lost 6 bases, and 11 bases lay in between. CDR3 sequence: CASSALVLDTQYF. DNA for the CDR3: TGTGCCAGCAGCGCCCTCGTTTTGGATACGCAGTATTTT.

The genes are TRBV4-1 and TRBJ1-6; possibly TRBD1 for D (5 bases). V was shortened by 4 bases and J by 9 bases, with 16 bases between the two germline ends. There are 15 residues in the CDR3. Germline V gene sequence: CDR1 MGHRA, CDR2 YSYEKL. For the CDR3, the DNA is TGCGCCAGCAGCCCGTGGGTCCTTGGGGGTTCACCCCTCCACTTT. It codes for CASSPWVLGGSPLHF.

This rearrangement joins TRBV7-2 to TRBJ2-7; 7 bases match TRBD2. V lost 2 bases, J lost 5 bases, and 15 bases stayed unmatched. Germline values: CDR1 SGHTA, CDR2 FQGNSA. The CDR3 runs 17 residues. The CDR3 reads CASSLYNLRGSANEQYF. CDR3 DNA sequence: TGTGCCAGCAGCTTATATAATCTGCGGGGGAGTGCCAACGAGCAGTACTTC.

The V gene is TRBV5-4, the J gene TRBJ2-3; the match to TRBD2 covers 8 bases. V trimming: 0 bases; J trimming: 3 bases; junction bases outside the gene matches: 0. CDR3 size: 14 residues. CDR1 and CDR2 from the germline V gene are SGHNT and YYREEE (reference sequence). The CDR3, as DNA: TGTGCCAGCAGCTTGGTAGCGGGGACAGATACGCAGTATTTT. Its protein is CASSLVAGTDTQYF.

The CDR3 loop is CASSLPLREQYF. The DNA of the CDR3 is TGTGCCAGCAGCTTACCACTGAGGGAGCAGTACTTC. The chain combines TRBV7-3 with TRBJ2-7; D unresolved. The germline CDR1 and CDR2 sequences are SGHTA and FQGTGA. V was shortened by 2 bases and J by 7 bases, with 9 bases between the two germline ends. CDR3 length: 12 residues.

The genes are TRBV5-6 and TRBJ2-1, with 11 bases lining up with TRBD2. Losses at the gene ends were 0 bases for V and 11 bases for J; bases not matched to a gene: 1. This CDR3 is 13 amino acids long. The germline gives CDR1 SGHDT, CDR2 YYEEEE. CDR3 protein: CASSLGLAGKQFF. The CDR3 DNA is TGTGCCAGCAGCTTGGGACTAGCGGGGAAGCAGTTCTTC.

The chain links TRBV24-1 to TRBJ1-2; D is uncertain. V lost 7 bases, J lost 7 bases, and 18 bases lay in between. The CDR3 runs 14 residues. Germline assignment: CDR1 KGHDR and CDR2 SFDVKD. CDR3 sequence reads: CATSPNSGGSGYTF. CDR3 nucleotides: TGTGCCACCAGCCCTAACAGTGGAGGATCTGGCTACACCTTC.

This chain uses TRBV24-1 with TRBJ1-3; D not resolved. The CDR3 covers 11 residues. Germline CDR1 KGHDR, CDR2 SFDVKD. V lost 9 bases and J 4 bases, leaving 6 bases between the germline ends. Written as DNA, the CDR3 is TGTGCCACCCCCAGGGGAAACACCATATATTTT. Amino acids: CATPRGNTIYF.

The V and J genes are TRBV11-2 and TRBJ1-6; 8 bases fit TRBD1. V was pared by 3 bases and J by 8 bases, with 6 bases of the junction left unmatched. This CDR3 region has 15 residues. Per the germline V gene, CDR1 is SGHAT and CDR2 is FQNNGV. The CDR3 sequence is CASSLSDRVYSPLHF. The CDR3 nucleotides are TGTGCCAGCAGCTTGTCGGACAGGGTATATTCACCCCTCCACTTT.

In this sample, this clone turned up a few times. The rearrangement uses TRBV28 and TRBJ2-7; 9 positions agree with TRBD1. CDR1 is MDHEN and CDR2 is SYDVKM in the germline V gene. The CDR3 loop spans 15 amino acids. V was pared by 6 bases and J by 3 bases, with 9 bases of the junction left unmatched. This CDR3 reads CASSRRLTGGYEQYF. CDR3 sequence (DNA): TGTGCCAGCAGCCGCCGCTTGACAGGGGGCTACGAGCAGTACTTC.

This clone was detected a few times. V gene TRBV27 combines with J gene TRBJ2-7; TRBD1 is a possible D gene (5 bases). Germline V gene sequence: CDR1 MNHEY, CDR2 SMNVEV (reference sequence). There are 15 residues in the CDR3. V lost 4 bases and J lost 2, with 15 bases in between. The CDR3 DNA reads TGTGCCAGCAGTTCCCAAACCGACAGAACCTACGAGCAGTACTTC. Protein product: CASSSQTDRTYEQYF.

The genes are TRBV7-2 and TRBJ2-2; the D call may be TRBD1 or TRBD2 (5 bases each). There are 15 residues in the CDR3. CDR1 SGHTA and CDR2 FQGNSA come from the germline V gene. Trimming left V 4 bases short and J 5 bases short, with 14 bases between. In nucleotides, the CDR3 is TGTGCCAGCAGCTCATCCGGGACCAGAACCGGGGAGCTGTTTTTT. Protein product: CASSSSGTRTGELFF.

The chain combines TRBV14 with TRBJ2-5, with D tentatively TRBD2 (5 bases). The CDR3 spans 17 residues. Germline CDR1 and CDR2: SGHDN and FVKESK. Trimming stripped 2 bases from V and 9 bases from J, with 25 bases between. The CDR3 DNA follows: TGTGCCAGCAGCCAAATCTCCCAGGACCTAAAACGGGGAGCCCAGTACTTC. Its translation is CASSQISQDLKRGAQYF.

This clone was recorded once. The chain joins TRBV7-3 to TRBJ2-7; TRBD1 matches at 7 bases. V lost 5 bases, J lost 1 base, and 8 bases stayed unmatched. The CDR3 is 15 residues long. CDR1 and CDR2 from the germline V gene are SGHTA and FQGTGA. CDR3 coding DNA: TGTGCCAGCAGCCCCTCCGGGACAGAATCCTACGAGCAGTACTTC. Its translation is CASSPSGTESYEQYF. Full variable domain (rest looked up from reference TRBV7-3 and TRBJ2-7): GAGVSQTPSNKVTEKGKYVELRCDPISGHTALYWYRQSLGQGPEFLIYFQGTGAADDSGLPNDRFFAVRPEGSVSTLKIQRTERGDSAVYLCASSPSGTESYEQYFGPGTRLTVT.

Note on this clone: The sample has other DNA sequences that encode this CDR3 too. The gene calls are TRBV5-1 and TRBJ2-1; weak D call: TRBD2 (6 bases). The germline V gene encodes CDR1 SGHRS and CDR2 YFSETQ. Trimming took 0 bases from V and 1 from J, leaving 8 bases between them. This CDR3 is 15 amino acids long. The CDR3 DNA reads TGCGCCAGCAGCTTGGACGGGAGTTCCTACAATGAGCAGTTCTTC. It yields the protein CASSLDGSSYNEQFF.

This chain joins TRBV27 and TRBJ2-3; 10 nucleotides agree with TRBD2. The CDR3 sequence is 16 residues long. CDR1 is MNHEY, CDR2 SMNVEV, per germline (reference sequence). Trimming cost V 2 bases and J 2 bases; bases outside gene matches: 4. CDR3 coding DNA: TGTGCCAGCAGTTTACCGAGCGGGGGGGTCACAGATACGCAGTATTTT. Protein: CASSLPSGGVTDTQYF.

This rearrangement joins TRBV20-1 to TRBJ2-1; D gene uncertain. Trimming left V 6 bases short and J 5 bases short, with 8 bases between. Germline CDR1 reads DFQATT; CDR2 reads SNEGSKA (reference sequence). The CDR3 runs to 11 residues. CDR3 nucleotide sequence: TGCAGTGCCCGGCCAAACAATGAGCAGTTCTTC. Translated, it gives CSARPNNEQFF.

This clone was observed at least ten times. This chain connects TRBV27 to TRBJ1-6; D call uncertain. The CDR3 spans 12 residues. CDR1 and CDR2 (germline): MNHEY, SMNVEV (reference sequence). V lost 3 bases and J lost 7, with 4 bases in between. The CDR3 region has the DNA TGTGCCAGCAGTTTCTCGAATTCACCCCTCCACTTT. Translating gives CASSFSNSPLHF.

The chain employs TRBV28 and TRBJ1-6; D unclear. Trimming removed 2 bases from V and 7 bases from J, with 9 bases in between. This CDR3 comprises 14 residues. Germline assignment: CDR1 MDHEN and CDR2 SYDVKM. The DNA of the CDR3 is TGTGCCAGCAGTTTACTGGAGCCAAATTCACCCCTCCACTTT. Translated, it gives CASSLLEPNSPLHF.

The V and J genes are TRBV4-2 and TRBJ1-2; no reliable D call. Germline loops: CDR1 LGHNA, CDR2 YNFKEQ. CDR3 length: 15 amino acids. The ends were cut back, 0 bases at V and 3 bases at J, with 11 bases in the middle. CDR3 amino acids: CASSQDEVVYYGYTF. CDR3 nucleotide sequence: TGTGCCAGCAGCCAAGATGAGGTTGTATACTATGGCTACACCTTC.

CDR3 residues: CASSELRMNTEAFF. In DNA, the CDR3 is TGTGCCAGCAGTGAACTGCGGATGAACACTGAAGCTTTCTTT. The chain combines TRBV6-1 with TRBJ1-1; D uncertain. V was clipped by 2 bases and J by 0 bases, with 7 bases between them. The CDR3 runs to 14 residues. Per the germline V gene, CDR1 is MNHNS and CDR2 is SASEGT.

The chain couples TRBV5-1 to TRBJ2-2, with 8 bases lining up with TRBD2. The germline CDR1 and CDR2 sequences are SGHRS and YFSETQ. There are 15 residues in the CDR3. The J segment lost 5 bases and the V segment lost 2 bases, leaving 5 bases of the junction unmatched. The CDR3 sequence: CASSFSSGLTGELFF. DNA for the CDR3: TGCGCCAGCAGCTTCTCTAGCGGGTTAACCGGGGAGCTGTTTTTT.